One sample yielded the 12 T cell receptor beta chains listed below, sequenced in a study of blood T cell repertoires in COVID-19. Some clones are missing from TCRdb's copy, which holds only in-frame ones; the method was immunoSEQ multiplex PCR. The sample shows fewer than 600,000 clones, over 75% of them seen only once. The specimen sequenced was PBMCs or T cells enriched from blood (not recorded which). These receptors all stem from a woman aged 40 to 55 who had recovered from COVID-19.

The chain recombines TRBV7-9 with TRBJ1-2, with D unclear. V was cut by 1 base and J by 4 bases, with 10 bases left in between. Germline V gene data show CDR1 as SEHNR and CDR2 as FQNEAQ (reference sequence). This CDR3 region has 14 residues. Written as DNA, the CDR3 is TGTGCCAGCAGCTTAGATGGCAGATTCTATGGCTACACCTTC. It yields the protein CASSLDGRFYGYTF.

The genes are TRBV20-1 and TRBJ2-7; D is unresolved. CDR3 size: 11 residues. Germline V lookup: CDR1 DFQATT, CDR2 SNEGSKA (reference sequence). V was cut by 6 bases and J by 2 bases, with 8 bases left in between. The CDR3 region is CSAALTYEQYF. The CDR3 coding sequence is TGCAGTGCAGCTCTCACCTACGAGCAGTACTTC.

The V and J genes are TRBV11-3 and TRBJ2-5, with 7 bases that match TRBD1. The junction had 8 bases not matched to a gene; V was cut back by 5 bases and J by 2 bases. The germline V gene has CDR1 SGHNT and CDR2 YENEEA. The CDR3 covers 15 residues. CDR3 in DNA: TGTGCCAGCAGCCGCGACAGGGCGAATCAAGAGACCCAGTACTTC. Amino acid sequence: CASSRDRANQETQYF. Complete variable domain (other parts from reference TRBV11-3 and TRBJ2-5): EAGVVQSPRYKIIEKKQPVAFWCNPISGHNTLYWYLQNLGQGPELLIRYENEEAVDDSQLPKDRFSAERLKGVDSTLKIQPAELGDSAVYLCASSRDRANQETQYFGPGTRLLVL.

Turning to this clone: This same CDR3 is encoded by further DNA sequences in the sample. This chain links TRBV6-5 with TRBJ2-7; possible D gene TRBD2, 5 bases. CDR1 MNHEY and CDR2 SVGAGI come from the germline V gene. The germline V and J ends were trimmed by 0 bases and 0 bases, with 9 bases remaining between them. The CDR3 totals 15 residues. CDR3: CASSYSGGGSYEQYF. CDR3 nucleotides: TGTGCCAGCAGTTACTCGGGCGGAGGCTCCTACGAGCAGTACTTC.

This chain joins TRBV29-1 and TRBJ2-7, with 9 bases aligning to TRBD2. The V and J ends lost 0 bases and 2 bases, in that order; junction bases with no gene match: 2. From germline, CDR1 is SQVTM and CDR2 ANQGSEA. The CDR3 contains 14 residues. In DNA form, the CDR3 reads TGCAGCGTTGAAGAACTAGCGGGCACCTACGAGCAGTACTTC. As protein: CSVEELAGTYEQYF.

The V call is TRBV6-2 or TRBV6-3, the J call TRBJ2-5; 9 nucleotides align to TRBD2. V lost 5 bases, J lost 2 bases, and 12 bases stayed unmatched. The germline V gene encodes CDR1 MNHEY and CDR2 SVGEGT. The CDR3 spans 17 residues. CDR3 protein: CASSPGASGDLQETQYF. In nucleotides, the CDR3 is TGTGCCAGCAGTCCCGGGGCTAGCGGGGACCTACAAGAGACCCAGTACTTC.

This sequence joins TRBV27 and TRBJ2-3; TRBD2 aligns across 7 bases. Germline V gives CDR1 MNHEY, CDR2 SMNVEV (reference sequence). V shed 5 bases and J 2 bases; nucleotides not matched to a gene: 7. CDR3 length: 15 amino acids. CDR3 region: CASSAASGSTDTQYF. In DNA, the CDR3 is TGTGCCAGCAGTGCGGCTAGCGGATCCACAGATACGCAGTATTTT.

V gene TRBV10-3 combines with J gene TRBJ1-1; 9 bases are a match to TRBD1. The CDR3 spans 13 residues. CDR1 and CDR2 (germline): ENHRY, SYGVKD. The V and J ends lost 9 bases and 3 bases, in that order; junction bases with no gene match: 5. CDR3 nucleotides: TGTGCCATGGACAGGGGCCGGGACACTGAAGCTTTCTTT. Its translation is CAMDRGRDTEAFF.

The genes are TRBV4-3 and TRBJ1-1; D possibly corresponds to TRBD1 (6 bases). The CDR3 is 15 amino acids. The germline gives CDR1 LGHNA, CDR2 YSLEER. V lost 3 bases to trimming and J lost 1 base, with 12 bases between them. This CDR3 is CASSQTQGPNTEAFF. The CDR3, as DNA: TGCGCCAGCAGCCAGACCCAGGGGCCGAACACTGAAGCTTTCTTT.

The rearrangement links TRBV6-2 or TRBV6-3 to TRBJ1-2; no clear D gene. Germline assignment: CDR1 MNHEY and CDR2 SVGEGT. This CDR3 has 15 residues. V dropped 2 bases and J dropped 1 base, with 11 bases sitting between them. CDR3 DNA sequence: TGTGCCAGCAGTTACCCCATGACGGGTAACTATGGCTACACCTTC. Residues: CASSYPMTGNYGYTF.

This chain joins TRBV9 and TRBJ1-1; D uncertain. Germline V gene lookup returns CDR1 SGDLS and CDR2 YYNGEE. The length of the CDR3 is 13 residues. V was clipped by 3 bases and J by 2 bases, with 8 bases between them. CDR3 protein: CASSGAGNTEAFF. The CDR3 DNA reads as TGTGCCAGCAGCGGGGCGGGAAACACTGAAGCTTTCTTT.

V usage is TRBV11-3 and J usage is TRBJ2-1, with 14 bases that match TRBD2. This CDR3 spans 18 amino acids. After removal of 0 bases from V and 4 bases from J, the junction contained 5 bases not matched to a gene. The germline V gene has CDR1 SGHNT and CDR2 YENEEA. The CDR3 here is CASSLDGTSGGGYNEQFF. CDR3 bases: TGTGCCAGCAGCTTAGATGGGACTAGCGGGGGAGGGTACAATGAGCAGTTCTTC.